The 21 T cell receptor beta chains in this list originate from one sample, sequenced in a study of shared clonotypes between healthy human individuals. The table came from immunoSEQ multiplex PCR; TCRdb's copy has only in-frame clones and leaves some out. This table has more than 900,000 clones, 78% appearing once. The material sequenced was memory CD4+ T cells from PBMCs. As to subset: CD45RA-negative fraction. These receptors came from a young man in good health. Some clones in this sample may be carry-over from other donors' samples.

Details on this clone: The junction shows a germline mismatch at one end, possibly a read error. The chain combines TRBV11-2 with TRBJ1-4; possibly TRBD1 for D (6 bases). The CDR3 has 12 residues. CDR1 is SGHAT, CDR2 FQNNGV, per germline. The DNA of the CDR3 is TGTGCCAGCAGCGCTAATCCGGGACACCCAATTTTT. Amino acid sequence: CASSANPGHPIF.

V gene TRBV4-1 combines with J gene TRBJ1-4; D ambiguous. This CDR3 is 15 amino acids long. Per the germline V gene, CDR1 is MGHRA and CDR2 is YSYEKL. V dropped 0 bases and J dropped 5 bases, with 10 bases sitting between them. The CDR3 region is CASSQDAAKNEKLFF. CDR3 nucleotides: TGCGCCAGCAGCCAAGATGCGGCCAAAAATGAAAAACTGTTTTTT.

As for this clone: A much larger clonotype is one base distant, so this may be a read error. This sample includes further DNA sequences coding for the same CDR3. The chain employs TRBV7-2 and TRBJ1-1, with D perhaps TRBD1 (5 bases). Germline V gives CDR1 SGHTA, CDR2 FQGNSA. The CDR3 covers 13 residues. Trimming left V 3 bases short and J 1 base short, with 6 bases between. In DNA form, the CDR3 reads TGTGCCAGCAGCTTGGGGCGGAACACTGAAGCTTTCTTT. Translating gives CASSLGRNTEAFF.

This chain links TRBV6-5 with TRBJ1-1; possible D gene TRBD1, 6 bases. CDR1 is MNHEY and CDR2 is SVGAGI in the germline V gene. CDR3 size: 13 residues. The germline V and J ends were trimmed by 8 bases and 1 base, with 11 bases remaining between them. The CDR3 DNA reads TGTGCCAGCCACAGGGTTCAGAACACTGAAGCTTTCTTT. Translation: CASHRVQNTEAFF.

The V call is TRBV11-2, the J call TRBJ2-2, with 11 bases lining up with TRBD2. Trimming removed 3 bases from V and 4 bases from J; junction bases left unmatched: 4. CDR3 size: 16 residues. Germline V gives CDR1 SGHAT, CDR2 FQNNGV. The CDR3 is CASSFTTSGATGELFF. The CDR3 DNA sequence: TGTGCCAGCAGCTTCACGACTAGCGGGGCCACCGGGGAGCTGTTTTTT.

The chain joins TRBV19 to TRBJ2-1; a weak D match, TRBD1 (6 bases). Germline V gene lookup returns CDR1 LNHDA and CDR2 SQIVND (reference sequence). The CDR3 has 14 amino acids. Deletions cut 5 bases from V and 4 bases from J, with 12 bases between. For the CDR3, the DNA is TGTGCCAGTAGTGCAGGGGTCCGGTACAATGAGCAGTTCTTC. Amino acid sequence: CASSAGVRYNEQFF.

As concerns this clone: The junction and the germline gene differ at one end; a read error may be behind it. The CDR3 is CASSLGSLHQPQHF. The CDR3 nucleotides read TGTGCCAGTAGTTTAGGCAGCCTGCATCAGCCCCAGCATTTT. The V gene is TRBV28, the J gene TRBJ1-5, with D hard to call. The CDR3 totals 14 residues. Per the germline V gene, CDR1 is MDHEN and CDR2 is SYDVKM.

The chain carries TRBV7-2 and TRBJ2-1, with 11 nucleotides matching TRBD2. Germline CDR1 SGHTA, CDR2 FQGNSA. The CDR3 loop spans 15 amino acids. Trimming removed 2 bases from V and 9 bases from J; junction bases left unmatched: 6. CDR3 in DNA: TGTGCCAGCAGCTTATTAGTAGCGGGAGGGAGTGAGCAGTTCTTC. Its protein product is CASSLLVAGGSEQFF.

At least ten counts were recorded for this clone. The chain uses TRBV10-3 and TRBJ2-2; D gene unclear. The CDR3 spans 11 residues. CDR1 is ENHRY and CDR2 is SYGVKD in the germline V gene. Trimming left V 8 bases short and J 6 bases short, with 7 bases between. CDR3 nucleotide sequence: TGTGCCATCCGTGGGGCCGGGGAGCTGTTTTTT. It is translated as CAIRGAGELFF.

The V and J genes are TRBV5-4 and TRBJ1-1; maybe TRBD1 (6 bases). Germline-derived CDR1 and CDR2 are SGHNT and YYREEE (reference sequence). V was clipped by 4 bases and J by 5 bases, with 18 bases between them. The CDR3 consists of 15 residues. The CDR3 DNA follows: TGTGCCAGCAGCCAGGGTGGGGGGCAACGGACTGAAGCTTTCTTT. Translated, it gives CASSQGGGQRTEAFF.

The chain carries TRBV6-1 and TRBJ1-3; no reliable D call. The CDR3 runs to 16 residues. Trimming cost V 2 bases and J 4 bases, with 15 bases left between them. Germline V gene lookup returns CDR1 MNHNS and CDR2 SASEGT. CDR3 sequence reads: CASSESPNLSGNTIYF. The CDR3, as DNA: TGTGCCAGCAGTGAATCGCCGAACCTCTCAGGAAACACCATATATTTT.

The genes are TRBV7-6 and TRBJ2-3; maybe TRBD2 (5 bases). The CDR3 sequence is 16 residues long. The V and J ends lost 5 bases and 2 bases respectively, with 17 bases between them. Germline V gives CDR1 SGHVS, CDR2 FNYEAQ. The CDR3, as DNA: TGTGCCAGCAGCCGAGAGAACAGACTAAACACAGATACGCAGTATTTT. Its translation is CASSRENRLNTDTQYF.

This chain links TRBV7-6 with TRBJ2-6, with 11 bases matching TRBD1. CDR1 and CDR2 from the germline V gene are SGHVS and FNYEAQ. V lost 1 base, J lost 0 bases, and 2 bases stayed unmatched. The CDR3 has 18 residues. The CDR3, as DNA: TGTGCCAGCAGCTTAGTAGGGACAGGGGGCTCTGGGGCCAACGTCCTGACTTTC. It codes for CASSLVGTGGSGANVLTF.

This clone was picked up one time. The rearrangement joins TRBV7-3 to TRBJ2-2, with 10 nucleotides matching TRBD1. Germline V CDR1 and CDR2: SGHTA, FQGTGA. Trimming took 5 bases from V and 4 from J; bases not matched to a gene: 7. CDR3 length: 16 residues. The CDR3 loop is CASSDRQGAVTGELFF. The CDR3 nucleotides are TGTGCCAGCAGCGATAGACAGGGGGCGGTCACCGGGGAGCTGTTTTTT.

The chain links TRBV5-1 to TRBJ2-7; perhaps TRBD1 as D (6 bases). Germline CDR1 is SGHRS and CDR2 is YFSETQ. V lost 5 bases to trimming and J lost 2 bases, with 17 bases between them. This CDR3 is built from 15 residues. The CDR3 sequence: CASRVGTNGPYEQYF. For the CDR3, the DNA is TGCGCCAGCAGGGTGGGGACAAATGGTCCCTACGAGCAGTACTTC.

The chain is built from TRBV29-1 and TRBJ1-2, with no clear D. The V and J ends lost 6 bases and 0 bases respectively, with 8 bases between them. The CDR3 spans 12 residues. In germline, CDR1 is SQVTM, CDR2 ANQGSEA. The CDR3 DNA reads as TGCAGCGTCACGGATTCTAACTATGGCTACACCTTC. This encodes CSVTDSNYGYTF.

This chain links TRBV18 with TRBJ1-1; D might be TRBD1 (5 bases). CDR1 KGHSH and CDR2 LQKENI come from the germline V gene. There are 13 residues in the CDR3. V lost 6 bases to trimming and J lost 11 bases, with 19 bases between them. CDR3 coding DNA: TGTGCCAGCTCCCCCGAACAGGAGAGAGAGGCTTTCTTT. Translating gives CASSPEQEREAFF.

Concerning this clone itself: This sample also contains other DNA sequences that code for the same CDR3. The chain uses TRBV19 and TRBJ1-1, with 7 bases aligning to TRBD1. Germline values: CDR1 LNHDA, CDR2 SQIVND (reference sequence). After removal of 9 bases from V and 2 bases from J, the junction contained 3 bases not matched to a gene. CDR3 size: 12 residues. As DNA, the CDR3 is TGTGCCAGCCGGGACAGAAACACTGAAGCTTTCTTT. This codes for CASRDRNTEAFF.

V is TRBV27 and J is TRBJ2-1; TRBD2 is a possible D gene (6 bases). V lost 3 bases, J lost 8 bases, and 14 bases lay in between. Germline V gives CDR1 MNHEY, CDR2 SMNVEV (reference sequence). The CDR3 runs to 14 residues. DNA for the CDR3: TGTGCCAGCAGTTTTCTGTGGGAGGTCCATGAGCAGTTCTTC. It codes for CASSFLWEVHEQFF.

The chain joins TRBV20-1 to TRBJ2-7; D is unclear. Germline CDR1 DFQATT, CDR2 SNEGSKA (reference sequence). The V and J ends lost 3 bases and 5 bases respectively, with 8 bases between them. The CDR3 spans 11 residues. The CDR3 DNA reads as TGCAGTGCTAGGGTAGGGAACGAGCAGTACTTC. Its protein product is CSARVGNEQYF.

The V call is TRBV7-2, the J call TRBJ2-1; 10 nucleotides line up with TRBD2. V trimming: 2 bases; J trimming: 4 bases; junction bases outside the gene matches: 5. The germline gives CDR1 SGHTA, CDR2 FQGNSA. This CDR3 has 16 residues. The CDR3 here is CASSLSSGSGYNEQFF. The CDR3 nucleotides are TGTGCCAGCAGCTTATCTAGCGGGAGTGGTTACAATGAGCAGTTCTTC.